The rows below give T cell receptor beta chains drawn from one sample of a study of high-grade serous ovarian cancer treatment subgroups. This table comes from immunoSEQ multiplex PCR, and its TCRdb copy is limited to in-frame clones, with some not included. The sample has 10,000 to 13,000 clones, around 83% seen once; the top ten hold around 7%. Sequencing was carried out using tumor tissue. These receptors all stem from a human donor with high-grade serous ovarian cancer. Each CDR3 is given with its conserved first and last residue. A D gene is named only where the DNA matches it firmly. The listing skips clone size in some rows; elsewhere it reads once, few, many or a size class.

j_call v_call d_call clone_size cdr3_aa cdr3_nt
TRBJ2-2 TRBV27 - - CASSPLLAGTGELFF TGTGCCAGCAGCCCACTCCTAGCCGGAACCGGGGAGCTGTTTTTT
TRBJ2-7 TRBV5-1 TRBD1 - CASSGGQGVTYEQYF TGCGCCAGCAGTGGGGGACAGGGGGTTACCTACGAGCAGTACTTC
TRBJ1-2 TRBV6-4 - - CASSDEVLDPFGGLGYTF TGTGCCAGCAGTGACGAAGTTCTGGATCCCTTCGGAGGTCTTGGCTACACCTTC
TRBJ1-3 TRBV18 TRBD1 - CASSQTGQGSGNTIYF TGTGCCAGCTCACAAACTGGACAGGGCTCTGGAAACACCATATATTTT
TRBJ2-1 TRBV15 - once CATSRDQSSVGSNEQFF TGTGCCACCAGCAGAGATCAGAGCAGTGTGGGGTCCAATGAGCAGTTCTTC
TRBJ1-1 TRBV21-1 - - CASSKEELGARDTEAFF TGTGCCAGCAGCAAAGAGGAGTTGGGGGCCCGGGACACTGAAGCTTTCTTT
TRBJ2-7 TRBV18 TRBD2 - CASSAGGNEQYF TGTGCCAGTTCAGCGGGGGGAAACGAGCAGTACTTC
TRBJ2-3 TRBV2 - - CASKLALSTDTQYF TGTGCCAGCAAGCTCGCGCTCAGCACAGATACGCAGTATTTT
TRBJ1-6 TRBV2 TRBD1 few CASKLLDRGFNSPLHF TGTGCCAGCAAGCTTTTGGACAGGGGGTTTAATTCACCCCTCCACTTT
TRBJ1-2 TRBV5-1 - - CASTPGQATDGYTF TGCGCCAGCACCCCGGGGCAGGCTACCGATGGCTACACCTTC
TRBJ2-1 TRBV5-8 - once CASNNRQSTYNEQFF TGTGCCAGCAACAACAGACAGTCAACCTACAATGAGCAGTTCTTC
TRBJ2-2 TRBV27 TRBD2 - CASSYLSGGANTGELFF TGTGCCAGCAGTTATCTTAGCGGGGGGGCCAACACCGGGGAGCTGTTTTTT
TRBJ1-6 TRBV5-1 TRBD1 - CASSRTGEANSPLHF TGCGCCAGCAGCCGGACAGGGGAGGCTAATTCACCCCTCCACTTT
TRBJ1-1 TRBV14 - - CASSQELVASEAFF TGTGCCAGCAGCCAAGAACTTGTCGCTAGTGAAGCTTTCTTT
TRBJ2-7 TRBV30 - - CAWSVQGYEQYF TGTGCCTGGAGTGTACAGGGCTACGAGCAGTACTTC
TRBJ2-1 TRBV15 - - CATSRVPGTHSYNEQFF TGTGCCACCAGCAGAGTACCTGGCACCCACTCCTACAATGAGCAGTTCTTC
TRBJ2-1 TRBV13 - once CASSLRLDSYNEQFF TGTGCCAGCAGCTTACGGCTGGACAGCTACAATGAGCAGTTCTTC
TRBJ1-3 TRBV27 TRBD1 - CASSRTGGFSGNTIYF TGTGCCAGCAGTCGGACAGGGGGGTTCTCTGGAAACACCATATATTTT
TRBJ1-5 TRBV4-1 - - CASSLTPGAGNQPQHF TGCGCCAGCAGCCTTACCCCCGGGGCAGGGAATCAGCCCCAGCATTTT
TRBJ1-3 TRBV10-3 - - CAISRGAGNRGNTIYF TGTGCCATCAGCAGAGGGGCGGGGAACAGAGGAAACACCATATATTTT
TRBJ2-1 TRBV5-6 - - CASSPEVASHNEQFF TGTGCCAGCAGCCCGGAAGTAGCGAGCCACAATGAGCAGTTCTTC
TRBJ1-2 TRBV5-1 TRBD1 - CASSLAGQGSGYAF TGCGCCAGCAGCTTGGCGGGACAGGGATCTGGCTACGCCTTC
TRBJ1-1 TRBV6-6 - - CASGEGWGSTEAFF TGTGCCAGTGGCGAAGGGTGGGGCAGCACTGAAGCTTTCTTT
TRBJ2-1 TRBV7-9 - - CANSLTTAFDNEQFF TGTGCCAACAGCTTAACTACGGCCTTCGACAATGAGCAGTTCTTC
TRBJ2-5 TRBV9 TRBD2 - CASSVGAAAGTSGSVETQYF TGTGCCAGCAGCGTAGGGGCAGCCGCCGGGACTAGCGGGAGTGTGGAGACCCAGTACTTC
TRBJ1-5 TRBV6-1 - - CASSGTHSNQPQHF TGTGCCAGCAGCGGGACACATAGCAATCAGCCCCAGCATTTT
TRBJ1-2 TRBV28 TRBD1 - CASRLSGTAYGYTF TGTGCCAGCAGACTTTCCGGGACAGCCTATGGCTACACCTTC
TRBJ2-1 TRBV9 TRBD1 - CASSPSDRETNEQFF TGTGCCAGCAGTCCCTCGGACAGGGAGACCAATGAGCAGTTCTTC
TRBJ2-1 TRBV5-1 - - CASRPNSAGNEQFF TGCGCCAGCCGCCCGAACTCCGCCGGGAATGAGCAGTTCTTC
TRBJ2-5 TRBV21-1 - - CASGGSRTKETQYF TGTGCCAGCGGGGGCAGCAGAACCAAAGAGACCCAGTACTTC
TRBJ2-5 TRBV11-2 - - CASSSKETQYF TGTGCCAGCAGCTCAAAAGAGACCCAGTACTTC
TRBJ1-2 TRBV2 - - CASNRAQGLGYTF TGTGCCAGCAACAGGGCTCAGGGCCTTGGCTACACCTTC
TRBJ2-1 TRBV15 - - CATSRDVASADQFF TGTGCCACCAGCAGAGATGTGGCTAGCGCCGATCAGTTCTTC
TRBJ2-7 TRBV7-9 TRBD1 few CASSSSWDRDDEQYF TGTGCCAGCAGCTCATCCTGGGACAGAGATGACGAGCAGTACTTC
TRBJ2-7 TRBV2 - - CASSRTGTQGEQYF TGTGCCAGCAGTCGGACGGGGACCCAGGGGGAGCAGTACTTC
TRBJ2-3 TRBV5-1 - - CASSLLTATDTQYF TGCGCCAGCAGCTTGCTAACAGCTACAGATACGCAGTATTTT
TRBJ2-7 TRBV6-1 - - CASSLRTADYEQYF TGTGCCAGCAGTCTCCGGACAGCTGACTACGAGCAGTACTTC
TRBJ2-7 TRBV28 TRBD2 - CASSLSGRLSYEQYF TGTGCCAGCAGTTTAAGCGGGAGGCTATCCTACGAGCAGTACTTC
TRBJ2-5 TRBV28 - - CASSKKDGWTYQETQYF TGTGCCAGCAGCAAAAAGGACGGCTGGACTTACCAAGAGACCCAGTACTTC
TRBJ2-4 TRBV2 - - CASSEAVLLAKNIQYF TGTGCCAGCAGTGAAGCCGTCCTGCTGGCCAAAAACATTCAGTACTTC
TRBJ2-7 TRBV28 - - CASRPQGNSYEQYF TGTGCCAGCCGTCCCCAGGGGAATTCCTACGAGCAGTACTTC
TRBJ1-1 TRBV11-2 - - CASSPGQQGITEAFF TGTGCCAGCAGCCCCGGTCAACAGGGAATCACTGAAGCTTTCTTT
TRBJ2-7 TRBV5-4 TRBD2 - CASSQDRASGSFEQYF TGTGCCAGCAGCCAAGATCGGGCTAGCGGGAGCTTCGAGCAGTACTTC
TRBJ1-4 TRBV28 TRBD1 once CASSLRGQGREKLFF TGTGCCAGCAGTTTAAGAGGACAGGGGCGAGAAAAACTGTTTTTT
TRBJ2-3 TRBV27 TRBD2 once CASSRLAGAADTQYF TGTGCCAGCAGCAGACTAGCGGGAGCGGCAGATACGCAGTATTTT
TRBJ2-7 TRBV7-3 - - CASSPDPSYEQYF TGTGCCAGCAGCCCGGACCCTTCCTACGAGCAGTACTTC
TRBJ1-4 TRBV5-4 - - CASSTDGLNEKLFF TGTGCCAGCAGCACGGACGGACTTAATGAAAAACTGTTTTTT
TRBJ2-1 TRBV28 TRBD2 once CASSYPSGRSGEQFF TGTGCCAGCAGTTACCCTAGCGGGAGGAGCGGTGAGCAGTTCTTC
TRBJ2-7 TRBV11-2 - - CATRLTNSYEQYF TGTGCCACCAGACTCACGAACTCCTACGAGCAGTACTTC
TRBJ1-1 TRBV7-8 - once CASTTSRAVMNTEAFF TGTGCCAGCACTACCTCTCGAGCCGTCATGAACACTGAAGCTTTCTTT
TRBJ2-7 TRBV18 - - CASSLRLSSYSSYEQYF TGTGCCAGCTCACTACGACTTTCCTCCTACAGCTCCTACGAGCAGTACTTC
TRBJ2-3 TRBV30 - - CAWIRPGQNPDTQYF TGTGCCTGGATTCGCCCGGGCCAAAACCCAGATACGCAGTATTTT
TRBJ2-7 TRBV7-9 - - CATSGAPSYEQYF TGTGCCACCTCGGGGGCCCCCTCCTACGAGCAGTACTTC
TRBJ2-7 TRBV28 - - CASAARVTPSYEQYF TGTGCCTCCGCAGCGAGGGTAACGCCTTCCTACGAGCAGTACTTC
TRBJ2-2 TRBV10-1 - - CASSDGGKGTGELFF TGCGCCAGCAGTGACGGGGGAAAGGGGACCGGGGAGCTGTTTTTT
TRBJ1-5 TRBV18 - - CASSPSGRDQPQHF TGTGCCAGCTCACCATCTGGTCGCGATCAGCCCCAGCATTTT
TRBJ1-5 TRBV19 TRBD1 - CASSPLTGQVNQPQHF TGCGCCAGTAGTCCGCTCACGGGACAGGTTAATCAGCCCCAGCATTTT